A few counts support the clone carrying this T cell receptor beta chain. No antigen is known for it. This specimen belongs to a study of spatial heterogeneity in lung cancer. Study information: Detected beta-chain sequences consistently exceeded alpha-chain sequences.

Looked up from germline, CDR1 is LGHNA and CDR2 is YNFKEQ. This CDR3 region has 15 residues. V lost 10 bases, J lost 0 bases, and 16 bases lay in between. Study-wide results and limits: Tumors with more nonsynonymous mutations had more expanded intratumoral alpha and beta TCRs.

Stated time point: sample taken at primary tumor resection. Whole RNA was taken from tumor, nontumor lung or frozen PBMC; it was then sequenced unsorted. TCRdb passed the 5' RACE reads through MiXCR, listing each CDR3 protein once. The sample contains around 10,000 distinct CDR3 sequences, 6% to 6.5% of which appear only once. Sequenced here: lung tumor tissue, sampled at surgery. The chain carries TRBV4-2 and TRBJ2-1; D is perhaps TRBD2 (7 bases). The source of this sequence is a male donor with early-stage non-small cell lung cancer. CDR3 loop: CATAGAQSSYNEQFF. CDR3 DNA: TGTGCCACCGCGGGGGCCCAGAGCTCCTACAATGAGCAGTTCTTC.